Presented here are 24 T cell receptor beta chains from one specimen sequenced in a study of blood T cell repertoires in COVID-19. Clones were sequenced by immunoSEQ multiplex PCR, and TCRdb holds only the in-frame ones, with some missing. The sample consists of about 190,000 clones, less than 85% of them appearing once. The sample comprised PBMCs or T cells enriched from blood (not recorded which). These receptors came from a woman aged 25 to 39 who had recovered from COVID-19.

This chain links TRBV5-1 with TRBJ2-3; 14 bases match TRBD2. CDR3 length: 20 amino acids. Germline CDR1 SGHRS, CDR2 YFSETQ. V gave up 4 bases and J gave up 0 bases; unmatched junction bases: 13. CDR3 loop: CASSRTLTSGGASSTDTQYF. The CDR3 DNA reads as TGCGCCAGCAGCCGGACCCTGACTAGCGGGGGGGCCTCAAGCACAGATACGCAGTATTTT. Together with reference TRBV5-1 and TRBJ2-3, the CDR3 gives the full variable domain: KAGVTQTPRYLIKTRGQQVTLSCSPISGHRSVSWYQQTPGQGLQFLFEYFSETQRNKGNFPGRFSGRQFSNSRSEMNVSTLELGDSALYLCASSRTLTSGGASSTDTQYFGPGTRLTVL.

V and J are TRBV19 and TRBJ1-5, with D tentatively TRBD1 (5 bases). Looked up from germline, CDR1 is LNHDA and CDR2 is SQIVND (reference sequence). The CDR3 totals 17 residues. V lost 0 bases to trimming and J lost 2 bases, with 14 bases between them. For the CDR3, the DNA is TGTGCCAGTAGTATAGACAAGGGGTTCGGTGGCAATCAGCCCCAGCATTTT. Protein: CASSIDKGFGGNQPQHF.

In nucleotides, the CDR3 is TGTGCCAGTAGTGAGACAGGGGGCGGGTTCGGAAACACTGAAGCTTTCTTT. It encodes CASSETGGGFGNTEAFF. J is TRBJ1-1 and V is TRBV19; TRBD1 matches 10 bases. V shed 5 bases, J shed 2 bases, and the junction held 11 bases outside the gene matches. Germline loops: CDR1 LNHDA, CDR2 SQIVND (reference sequence). This CDR3 has 17 amino acids.

The V call is TRBV3-1 (or the pseudogene TRBV3-2), the J call TRBJ1-5, with TRBD1 as a possible D gene (6 bases). This CDR3 has 16 residues. Germline V lookup: CDR1 LGHDT, CDR2 YNNKEL (reference sequence). Trimming left V 0 bases short and J 6 bases short, with 15 bases between. CDR3 DNA: TGTGCCAGCAGCCAAGATGTTGGGCAGGGGCCTCAGCCCCAGCATTTT. Translated: CASSQDVGQGPQPQHF.

The V and J genes are TRBV10-1 and TRBJ2-7, with D possibly matching TRBD2 (6 bases). Germline V lookup: CDR1 WNHNN, CDR2 SYGVQD (reference sequence). CDR3 size: 15 residues. V was shortened by 6 bases and J by 1 base, with 16 bases between the two germline ends. Here the CDR3 DNA reads TGCGCCAGCAGCCTCCCACACGGGGGTTCCTACGAGCAGTACTTC. It yields the protein CASSLPHGGSYEQYF.

The V gene is TRBV11-2, the J gene TRBJ1-1; D unresolved. Germline-derived CDR1 and CDR2 are SGHAT and FQNNGV. The CDR3 extends over 15 amino acids. The V end lost 1 base, the J end lost 5 bases, and 14 bases lay between the germline ends. The CDR3 coding sequence is TGTGCCAGCAGCTTAGGAGGTATGGGAGGGACTGAAGCTTTCTTT. Residues: CASSLGGMGGTEAFF.

V usage is TRBV19 and J usage is TRBJ1-2, with TRBD1 identical over 7 bases. The V segment lost 8 bases and the J segment 8 bases; nucleotides outside the gene matches: 8. The germline V gene encodes CDR1 LNHDA and CDR2 SQIVND (reference sequence). CDR3 length: 12 residues. This CDR3 reads CASGDSHRGYTF. CDR3 DNA sequence: TGTGCCAGTGGGGACAGCCACAGGGGCTACACCTTC.

The J gene is TRBJ1-1, the V gene TRBV24-1; 7 bases map to TRBD1. After removal of 10 bases from V and 5 bases from J, the junction contained 12 bases not matched to a gene. The V gene's germline CDR1 is KGHDR and CDR2 SFDVKD. CDR3 size: 14 residues. CDR3 residues: CATSAGGKKTEAFF. The CDR3 region has the DNA TGTGCCACTTCCGCAGGGGGAAAAAAAACTGAAGCTTTCTTT.

This chain joins TRBV10-2 and TRBJ2-7, with 16 bases fitting TRBD2. V lost 6 bases to trimming and J lost 0 bases; unmatched junction nucleotides: 11. The CDR3 spans 19 residues. CDR1 is WSHSY, CDR2 SAAADI, per germline. The CDR3 loop is CASRLGTSGGATSSYEQYV. The CDR3 coding sequence is TGCGCCAGCAGACTAGGGACTAGCGGGGGGGCAACCTCCTCCTACGAGCAGTACGTC.

The chain employs TRBV19 and TRBJ1-1; tentatively, D is TRBD1 (6 bases). The V gene lost 1 base and the J gene lost 1 base, with 19 bases spanning the gap. Germline loops: CDR1 LNHDA, CDR2 SQIVND (reference sequence). The CDR3 extends over 18 amino acids. Here the CDR3 DNA reads TGTGCCAGTAGTATAGTTTTGACAGGTAAACCCCAGAACACTGAAGCTTTCTTT. Protein product: CASSIVLTGKPQNTEAFF.

CDR3 in amino acids: CASRGTGVSNQPQHF. The CDR3 DNA is TGTGCCAGCAGGGGGACAGGGGTTAGCAATCAGCCCCAGCATTTT. V is TRBV6-5 and J is TRBJ1-5; 10 nucleotides align to TRBD1. V lost 6 bases to trimming and J lost 0 bases; unmatched junction nucleotides: 2. Germline values: CDR1 MNHEY, CDR2 SVGAGI. The CDR3 sequence is 15 residues long.

This clone appeared a few times. V gene TRBV10-2 combines with J gene TRBJ2-3; TRBD1 matches 9 bases. This CDR3 spans 13 amino acids. V shed 7 bases and J 4 bases; nucleotides not matched to a gene: 3. Germline values: CDR1 WSHSY, CDR2 SAAADI. The CDR3 sequence is CASITGGADTQYF. In DNA, the CDR3 is TGCGCCAGCATCACAGGGGGCGCAGATACGCAGTATTTT.

This clone has only a few counts. The J gene is TRBJ2-3, the V gene TRBV10-3; tentatively, D is TRBD2 (6 bases). V lost 6 bases to trimming and J lost 2 bases, with 18 bases between them. Germline values: CDR1 ENHRY, CDR2 SYGVKD. The CDR3 consists of 16 residues. The CDR3 nucleotides are TGTGCCATCAGGAAGACTAGTAGTTTTTCCACAGATACGCAGTATTTT. Protein product: CAIRKTSSFSTDTQYF.

This chain links TRBV7-8 with TRBJ1-2, with D possibly TRBD1 on 6 matching bases. The CDR3 extends over 14 amino acids. CDR1 is SGHVS, CDR2 FQNEAQ, per germline. The germline V and J ends were trimmed by 5 bases and 4 bases, with 14 bases remaining between them. Here the CDR3 DNA reads TGTGCCAGCAGCCACCGGGACACCTCCTATGGCTACACCTTC. This sequence encodes CASSHRDTSYGYTF. The full variable domain, rest sourced from reference TRBV7-8 and TRBJ1-2, is GAGVSQSPRYKVAKRGQDVALRCDPISGHVSLFWYQQALGQGPEFLTYFQNEAQLDKSGLPSDRFFAERPEGSVSTLKIQRTQQEDSAVYLCASSHRDTSYGYTFGSGTRLTVV.

This rearrangement joins TRBV19 to TRBJ2-1, with 9 bases fitting TRBD2. The CDR3 is made up of 14 amino acids. The V gene end was trimmed by 7 bases and the J gene end by 9 bases; junction bases not matched to a gene: 10. In germline, CDR1 is LNHDA, CDR2 SQIVND (reference sequence). CDR3 nucleotide sequence: TGTGCCAGTAATGGGCTAGCGGGGCGGGGTGAGCAGTTCTTC. This codes for CASNGLAGRGEQFF.

The V call is TRBV5-8, the J call TRBJ2-5, with 7 nucleotides matching TRBD2. The CDR3 has 16 residues. Looked up from germline, CDR1 is SGHTS and CDR2 is YDEGEE. The V and J ends lost 4 bases and 1 base, in that order; junction bases with no gene match: 10. CDR3 residues: CASSPGLAESQETQYF. The CDR3 bases are TGTGCCAGCAGCCCGGGTCTAGCGGAGTCCCAAGAGACCCAGTACTTC.

The chain recombines TRBV5-1 with TRBJ1-3; D is undetermined. Deletions cut 7 bases from V and 3 bases from J, with 11 bases between. CDR1 is SGHRS, CDR2 YFSETQ, per germline. This CDR3 spans 13 amino acids. The CDR3 loop reads CASAGGNGNTIYF. CDR3 DNA: TGCGCCAGCGCGGGAGGAAATGGAAACACCATATATTTT.

V and J are TRBV7-9 and TRBJ1-4, with unresolved D. The CDR3 has 18 amino acids. Looked up from germline, CDR1 is SEHNR and CDR2 is FQNEAQ (reference sequence). V shed 3 bases and J shed 1 base, with 18 bases lying between them. The CDR3 sequence is CASSFQLRESGTNEKLFF. CDR3 DNA: TGTGCCAGCAGCTTCCAGTTAAGGGAGTCTGGAACTAATGAAAAACTGTTTTTT.

This clone is a singleton in its sample. One end of the junction does not line up with germline, which may come from a read error. The chain joins TRBV5-1 to TRBJ2-2; the D gene is possibly TRBD1 (5 bases). CDR3 length: 13 amino acids. Germline values: CDR1 SGHRS, CDR2 YFSETQ. The CDR3 sequence is CASRLDTTGELFF. The CDR3 DNA follows: TGCGCCAGCAGGTTGGACACCACCGGGGAGCTGTTTTTT.

V gene TRBV7-2 combines with J gene TRBJ2-7; 10 bases match TRBD2. Unmatched junction bases numbered 3, after V lost 1 base and J lost 0 bases. The germline gives CDR1 SGHTA, CDR2 FQGNSA. This CDR3 is built from 16 residues. The CDR3 sequence is CASSLDGLAASYEQYV. In nucleotides, the CDR3 is TGTGCCAGCAGCTTAGATGGACTAGCGGCCTCCTACGAGCAGTACGTC.

The rearrangement links TRBV6-5 to TRBJ2-3; TRBD1 is a possible D gene (5 bases). Trimming pared 7 bases from V and 4 bases from J, leaving 9 bases between. Germline CDR1 reads MNHEY; CDR2 reads SVGAGI. CDR3 length: 12 amino acids. CDR3 nucleotides: TGTGCCAGCATTAAGGGGTCAGATACGCAGTATTTT. Translated, it gives CASIKGSDTQYF.

The table lists this clone with a count of one. J is TRBJ1-1 and V is TRBV7-8, with 7 positions matching TRBD1. V shed 5 bases and J 9 bases; nucleotides not matched to a gene: 12. Germline assignment: CDR1 SGHVS and CDR2 FQNEAQ. The CDR3 covers 14 residues. CDR3 residues: CASSPPPTGWKAFF. In DNA form, the CDR3 reads TGTGCCAGCAGCCCGCCTCCGACAGGGTGGAAAGCTTTCTTT.

This clone has more than one count but fewer than ten. The V call is TRBV28, the J call TRBJ1-2, with 9 nucleotides matching TRBD1. Germline-derived CDR1 and CDR2 are MDHEN and SYDVKM. Trimming at V came to 6 bases and at J to 4 bases, leaving 12 bases not matched to a gene. CDR3 size: 16 residues. The CDR3 here is CASSQTGTGRFYGYTF. The CDR3 region has the DNA TGTGCCAGCAGCCAAACCGGGACAGGGAGATTCTATGGCTACACCTTC.

This rearrangement joins TRBV5-1 to TRBJ2-5, with TRBD1 identical over 7 bases. CDR3 size: 14 residues. The V segment lost 2 bases and the J segment 3 bases; nucleotides outside the gene matches: 4. CDR1 is SGHRS, CDR2 YFSETQ, per germline. CDR3 nucleotide sequence: TGCGCCAGCAGCTTCTCGACAGGGAAAGAGACCCAGTACTTC. Residues: CASSFSTGKETQYF.